This T cell receptor (beta chain) was sequenced during a study of cytomegalovirus exposure and HLA in healthy donors. Study-level points and caveats: CMV serostatus was the only recorded immune exposure for donors. Presence/absence results assume similar sequencing depth per donor, which may not hold. Within an earlier analysis, most TCR beta V segments proved productive either about 90% or about 30% of the time.

This clone was detected once. The antigen is unknown. Healthy bone marrow donors formed the donor group. Germline CDR1 and CDR2: SGHRS and YFSETQ. The V and J ends lost 0 bases and 5 bases, in that order; junction bases with no gene match: 4. The CDR3 runs to 15 residues. Use of 60 Vbeta and 13 Jbeta primers characterized the PCR. Generated by immunoSEQ multiplex PCR, the TCRdb table keeps only in-frame clones and is missing some. Among 90,000 to 110,000 clones listed, 75% to 90% were seen once. The receptor was isolated from a man aged 30-40 years in good health and CMV-seropositive. The chain uses TRBV5-1 and TRBJ2-1, with TRBD2 identical over 8 bases. Sequenced sample: PBMCs. CDR3: CASSLEGLDNNEQFF. The CDR3 DNA sequence: TGCGCCAGCAGCTTGGAGGGACTAGATAACAATGAGCAGTTCTTC.